The present T cell receptor (beta chain) was sequenced within a study of intratumoral heterogeneity in liver cancer. Libraries were prepared by immunoSEQ multiplex PCR; TCRdb keeps only in-frame clonotypes and omits some of them. The table includes several thousand clones, 55% detected once. CDR3 length: 12 amino acids. V shed 6 bases, J shed 3 bases, and the junction held 1 base outside the gene matches. The V gene's germline CDR1 is MNHEY and CDR2 SMNVEV (reference sequence). The study, taken as a whole, reports: Tumor-infiltrating lymphocytes were acknowledged as under-represented in the sampling.

Points on this clone: The antigen is unknown.

Tumour samples came from separate, distinct regions of the hepatocellular carcinoma nodule. Samples came from areas without visible necrosis or hemorrhage. This clonotype was obtained from a man between 65 and 85 years old with hepatocellular carcinoma. The chain combines TRBV27 with TRBJ1-2, with 7 bases that match TRBD1. Source: tumor tissue, taken before any cancer treatment. The chain's CDR3 is CASRTGYYGYTF. CDR3 nucleotide sequence: TGTGCCAGCAGGACAGGGTACTATGGCTACACCTTC.